This section outlines one T cell receptor beta chain sequence together with its context. Antigen unknown. Barcoded TCR alpha and TCR beta cDNA libraries with UMIs came from 5'RACE using constant-segment primers. TCRdb processed the 5' RACE reads anew with MiXCR; each CDR3 protein has one entry. This table has 110,000 to 150,000 distinct CDR3 sequences, roughly a quarter appearing once. The data are from a study of T-cell memory formation after mild COVID-19. Study context: Largely, the TCR clusters proved donor specific. Study observations and caveats: The study found balanced CD4/CD8 in clones contracting day 15 to 85 and a CD4+ lean in later expanders. Prior to infection, memory already included some responding clones, suggesting cross-reactive memory joined.

The CDR3 contains 13 residues. Trimming stripped 4 bases from V and 0 bases from J, with 7 bases between. Germline V gene data show CDR1 as SGHDT and CDR2 as YYEEEE. The chain joins TRBV5-6 to TRBJ1-1, with D possibly TRBD1 on 6 matching bases. Material for sequencing was PBMCs or a T cell subset sorted from them (not recorded which). The source is an adult woman who had mild COVID-19 (a few samples of this study predate the infection). Cell type and time point are not known. In DNA, the CDR3 is TGTGCCAGCAGCGGGACATTGAACACTGAAGCTTTCTTT. Protein: CASSGTLNTEAFF.